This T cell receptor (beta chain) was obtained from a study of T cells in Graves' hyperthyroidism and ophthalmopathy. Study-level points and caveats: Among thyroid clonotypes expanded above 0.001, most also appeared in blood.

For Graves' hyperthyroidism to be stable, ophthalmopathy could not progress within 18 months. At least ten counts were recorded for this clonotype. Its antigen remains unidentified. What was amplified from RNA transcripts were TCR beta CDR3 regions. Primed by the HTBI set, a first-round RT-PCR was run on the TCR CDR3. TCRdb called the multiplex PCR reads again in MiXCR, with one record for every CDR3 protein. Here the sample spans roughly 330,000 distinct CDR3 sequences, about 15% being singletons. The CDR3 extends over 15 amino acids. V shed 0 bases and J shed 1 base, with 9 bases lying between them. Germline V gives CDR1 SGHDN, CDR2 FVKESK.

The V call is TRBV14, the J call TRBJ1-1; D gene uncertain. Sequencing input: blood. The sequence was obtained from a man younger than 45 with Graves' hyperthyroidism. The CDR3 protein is CASSQDPYRNTEAFF. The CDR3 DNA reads TGTGCCAGCAGCCAAGACCCATACCGGAACACTGAAGCTTTCTTT. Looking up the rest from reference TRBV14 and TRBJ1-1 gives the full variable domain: EAGVTQFPSHSVIEKGQTVTLRCDPISGHDNLYWYRRVMGKEIKFLLHFVKESKQDESGMPNNRFLAERTGGTYSTLKVQPAELEDSGVYFCASSQDPYRNTEAFFGQGTRLTVV.